This TCR beta chain was obtained from a study of radiotherapy plus CTLA-4 blockade in lung cancer. General observations from the study: TCR clones originating in tumors grew in number in blood after radiotherapy plus ipilimumab.

Turning to this clone: Antigen specificity is unknown. The same CDR3 arises from other DNA sequences in this sample as well.

Sequenced by immunoSEQ multiplex PCR; TCRdb stores in-frame clones only, minus some. This sample has about 15,000 clones, with roughly two thirds found just once. The V and J ends lost 5 bases and 4 bases, in that order; junction bases with no gene match: 4. In germline, CDR1 is SGHTA, CDR2 FQGNSA. CDR3 length: 15 residues. This sequence was found in a human donor with non-small cell lung cancer whose response to radiotherapy plus ipilimumab could not be evaluated. The gene calls are TRBV7-2 and TRBJ2-2; 10 nucleotides align to TRBD1. The sample consisted of peripheral blood, taken from a patient treated with radiotherapy plus ipilimumab. The CDR3 reads CASSNRDRGTGELFF. The CDR3 DNA reads as TGTGCCAGCAGCAACCGGGACAGGGGCACCGGGGAGCTGTTTTTT.